Below are 31 T cell receptor beta chains sequenced from a single sample in a study of blood T cell repertoires in COVID-19. Clones were sequenced by immunoSEQ multiplex PCR, and TCRdb holds only the in-frame ones, with some missing. This sample yields more than 90,000 clones, of which 70% to 90% are seen a single time; about 1.3% belongs to the top ten. Source material: peripheral blood. The receptor source for this set is a man between 35 and 55 years old with acute or convalescent COVID-19.

The CDR3 loop reads CASSTSVSRTGELFF. The CDR3, as DNA: TGTGCCAGCAGTACTAGCGTTTCGCGCACCGGGGAGCTGTTTTTT. V and J are TRBV6-6 and TRBJ2-2, with 7 bases matching TRBD2. The V gene end was trimmed by 5 bases and the J gene end by 4 bases; junction bases not matched to a gene: 7. CDR3 length: 15 residues. Germline values: CDR1 MNHNY, CDR2 SVGAGI (reference sequence).

The rearrangement joins TRBV7-9 to TRBJ2-1, with D maybe TRBD1 (6 bases). Trimming pared 6 bases from V and 1 base from J, leaving 10 bases between. Germline V gene lookup returns CDR1 SEHNR and CDR2 FQNEAQ (reference sequence). There are 14 residues in the CDR3. Here the CDR3 reads CASSPGQSYNEQFF. CDR3 coding DNA: TGTGCCAGCAGTCCCGGACAGTCCTACAATGAGCAGTTCTTC.

This chain joins TRBV18 and TRBJ1-6; D not resolved. This CDR3 comprises 13 residues. V was clipped by 0 bases and J by 7 bases, with 4 bases between them. Germline values: CDR1 KGHSH, CDR2 LQKENI. In DNA form, the CDR3 reads TGTGCCAGCTCACCACCGCGCAATTCACCCCTCCACTTT. This sequence encodes CASSPPRNSPLHF.

This chain connects TRBV2 to TRBJ2-1; 8 positions agree with TRBD1. Trimming at V came to 5 bases and at J to 2 bases, leaving 8 bases not matched to a gene. Germline loops: CDR1 SNHLY, CDR2 FYNNEI. The CDR3 is 16 amino acids. This CDR3 is CASSRTGLVTYNEQFF. The CDR3 nucleotides read TGTGCCAGCAGTAGGACAGGGCTGGTGACCTACAATGAGCAGTTCTTC.

V gene TRBV3-1 (or the pseudogene TRBV3-2) combines with J gene TRBJ2-3; a weak D match, TRBD2 (5 bases). The V end was cut by 2 bases, the J end by 0 bases, with 12 bases between. Germline loops: CDR1 LGHDT, CDR2 YNNKEL (reference sequence). This CDR3 is built from 16 residues. The CDR3 DNA follows: TGTGCCAGCAGCCAACCCAGCGGCAGCAGCACAGATACGCAGTATTTT. The encoded protein is CASSQPSGSSTDTQYF.

The V gene is TRBV2, the J gene TRBJ1-2; a weak D match, TRBD1 (6 bases). The CDR3 is 13 amino acids. Looked up from germline, CDR1 is SNHLY and CDR2 is FYNNEI. With 7 bases removed from V and 2 bases from J, the gap between germline ends came to 11 bases. CDR3 bases: TGTGCCAGCAAAGAAGGGACAAACTATGGCTACACCTTC. It yields the protein CASKEGTNYGYTF.

The chain uses TRBV5-1 and TRBJ1-1; maybe TRBD1 (5 bases). Trimming stripped 4 bases from V and 0 bases from J, with 10 bases between. CDR1 is SGHRS, CDR2 YFSETQ, per germline. The CDR3 sequence is 14 residues long. The CDR3 loop is CASSADTVNTEAFF. Here the CDR3 DNA reads TGCGCCAGCAGCGCGGACACAGTGAACACTGAAGCTTTCTTT.

The V call is TRBV18, the J call TRBJ1-1; D is possibly TRBD1 (6 bases). Trimming removed 3 bases at V and 6 bases at J, with 11 bases between. Germline V gives CDR1 KGHSH, CDR2 LQKENI. This CDR3 has 13 amino acids. The CDR3 sequence: CASSPTGSAEAFF. In nucleotides, the CDR3 is TGTGCCAGCTCACCCACAGGGTCCGCTGAAGCTTTCTTT. Filled out from reference TRBV18 and TRBJ1-1, the complete variable domain reads NAGVMQNPRHLVRRRGQEARLRCSPMKGHSHVYWYRQLPEEGLKFMVYLQKENIIDESGMPKERFSAEFPKEGPSILRIQQVVRGDSAAYFCASSPTGSAEAFFGQGTRLTVV.

The chain is built from TRBV5-1 and TRBJ2-7; tentatively, D is TRBD1 (6 bases). V dropped 0 bases and J dropped 6 bases, with 7 bases sitting between them. The CDR3 loop spans 12 amino acids. Germline V gene sequence: CDR1 SGHRS, CDR2 YFSETQ. The CDR3 is CASSLDRAEQYF. The CDR3 DNA reads TGCGCCAGCAGCTTGGACAGGGCCGAGCAGTACTTC.

This clone was detected only once. This chain connects TRBV15 to TRBJ1-4, with 8 bases identical to TRBD1. The CDR3 sequence is 16 residues long. Trimming removed 0 bases from V and 8 bases from J; junction bases left unmatched: 8. Germline V gene sequence: CDR1 LNHNV, CDR2 YYDKDF (reference sequence). The CDR3 loop reads CATSREQTGAAEKLFF. CDR3 nucleotide sequence: TGTGCCACCAGCAGAGAGCAGACAGGGGCTGCGGAAAAACTGTTTTTT.

This chain connects TRBV6-6 to TRBJ2-2; possible D gene TRBD2, 5 bases. Germline lookup yields CDR1 MNHNY and CDR2 SVGAGI (reference sequence). The CDR3 covers 13 residues. Between the trimmed V and J ends, which lost 6 bases and 6 bases, there was a span of 11 bases. Written as DNA, the CDR3 is TGTGCCAGCAGCCCTGGAGGTCCCGGGGAGCTGTTTTTT. Residues: CASSPGGPGELFF.

The rearrangement joins TRBV3-1 (or the pseudogene TRBV3-2) to TRBJ2-3; the D is unclear. The CDR3 is 13 amino acids. The germline CDR1 and CDR2 sequences are LGHDT and YNNKEL (reference sequence). V lost 1 base and J 2 bases, leaving 4 bases between the germline ends. DNA for the CDR3: TGTGCCAGCAGCCAAGTTCACACAGATACGCAGTATTTT. It encodes CASSQVHTDTQYF.

The chain links TRBV12-3 or TRBV12-4 to TRBJ2-2; 7 nucleotides align to TRBD1. This CDR3 has 13 residues. The junction had 1 base not matched to a gene; V was cut back by 6 bases and J by 3 bases. The CDR3 spells CASRDRDTGELFF. Written as DNA, the CDR3 is TGTGCCAGCAGAGACAGGGACACCGGGGAGCTGTTTTTT.

This chain connects TRBV27 to TRBJ2-1; 9 bases map to TRBD1. CDR1 and CDR2 from the germline V gene are MNHEY and SMNVEV (reference sequence). Trimming removed 5 bases from V and 2 bases from J; junction bases left unmatched: 4. The CDR3 covers 15 residues. The CDR3 DNA follows: TGTGCCAGCAGTCCCCGGGACAGGGCCTACAATGAGCAGTTCTTC. This encodes CASSPRDRAYNEQFF.

The rearrangement links TRBV30 to TRBJ2-5; no reliable D call. This CDR3 has 12 amino acids. V was shortened by 3 bases and J by 1 base, with 6 bases between the two germline ends. Germline V gene lookup returns CDR1 GTSNPN and CDR2 SVGIG (reference sequence). DNA for the CDR3: TGTGCCTGGAGGCGGTTCCAAGAGACCCAGTACTTC. It is translated as CAWRRFQETQYF.

This clone was recorded only once. The rearrangement joins TRBV19 to TRBJ2-3; 8 positions agree with TRBD1. J lost 6 bases, V lost 10 bases, and 9 bases had no gene match. CDR1 LNHDA and CDR2 SQIVND come from the germline V gene (reference sequence). CDR3 length: 13 amino acids. The CDR3 DNA follows: TGTGCCACCGGGACAGGCCCCTCCGATACGCAGTATTTT. Encoded protein: CATGTGPSDTQYF. The whole variable domain, remainder taken from reference TRBV19 and TRBJ2-3, is DGGITQSPKYLFRKEGQNVTLSCEQNLNHDAMYWYRQDPGQGLRLIYYSQIVNDFQKGDIAEGYSVSREKKESFPLTVTSAQKNPTAFYLCATGTGPSDTQYFGPGTRLTVL.

The CDR3 sequence: CASSQVRGDTQYF. For the CDR3, the DNA is TGTGCCAGCAGCCAAGTCCGGGGAGATACGCAGTATTTT. The J gene is TRBJ2-3, the V gene TRBV3-1 (or the pseudogene TRBV3-2); possible D gene TRBD2, 5 bases. Germline CDR1 LGHDT, CDR2 YNNKEL (reference sequence). V was pared by 1 base and J by 5 bases, with 7 bases between. The CDR3 runs 13 residues.

This sequence joins TRBV30 and TRBJ1-6, with D hard to call. V lost 4 bases and J lost 0, with 7 bases in between. This CDR3 spans 14 amino acids. Germline CDR1 reads GTSNPN; CDR2 reads SVGIG (reference sequence). CDR3 region: CAWTRSSYNSPLHF. CDR3 DNA sequence: TGTGCCTGGACTCGCAGCTCCTATAATTCACCCCTCCACTTT.

The chain has TRBV14 and TRBJ2-1; D uncertain. Looked up from germline, CDR1 is SGHDN and CDR2 is FVKESK. The V end was cut by 2 bases, the J end by 7 bases, with 9 bases between. The CDR3 has 13 residues. The CDR3, as DNA: TGTGCCAGCAGCCAATTAATTGTAAATGAGCAGTTCTTC. Protein product: CASSQLIVNEQFF.

The chain uses TRBV11-3 and TRBJ2-3; 14 nucleotides match TRBD2. The CDR3 length is 18 residues. Unmatched junction bases numbered 3, after V lost 1 base and J lost 0 bases. Looked up from germline, CDR1 is SGHNT and CDR2 is YENEEA. DNA for the CDR3: TGTGCCAGCAGCTTAGGGGGACTAGCGGGGGCCAGCACAGATACGCAGTATTTT. Its protein is CASSLGGLAGASTDTQYF. The whole variable domain, filled in from reference TRBV11-3 and TRBJ2-3, reads EAGVVQSPRYKIIEKKQPVAFWCNPISGHNTLYWYLQNLGQGPELLIRYENEEAVDDSQLPKDRFSAERLKGVDSTLKIQPAELGDSAVYLCASSLGGLAGASTDTQYFGPGTRLTVL.

V is TRBV5-1 and J is TRBJ1-1, with D perhaps matching TRBD1 (5 bases). V shed 0 bases and J shed 6 bases, with 12 bases lying between them. The germline CDR1 and CDR2 sequences are SGHRS and YFSETQ. The CDR3 has 14 amino acids. CDR3 nucleotides: TGCGCCAGCAGCTTGGCCGGCAGGGTTGCTGAAGCTTTCTTT. Its protein is CASSLAGRVAEAFF.

The chain links TRBV6-5 to TRBJ1-3; D possibly corresponds to TRBD1 (6 bases). Per the germline V gene, CDR1 is MNHEY and CDR2 is SVGAGI. The CDR3 consists of 15 residues. The ends were cut back, 4 bases at V and 2 bases at J, with 12 bases in the middle. The CDR3 DNA sequence: TGTGCCAGCAGTTTCGACAGGAACGCTGGAAACACCATATATTTT. This codes for CASSFDRNAGNTIYF.

The V call is TRBV28, the J call TRBJ1-1; TRBD1 might be the D (6 bases). The V gene's germline CDR1 is MDHEN and CDR2 SYDVKM. V was trimmed by 5 bases and J by 0 bases, leaving 13 bases between them. The CDR3 sequence is 15 residues long. The CDR3 DNA reads TGTGCCAGCAGTGCTCCCAGGGGAGTGAACACTGAAGCTTTCTTT. Residues: CASSAPRGVNTEAFF.

The rearrangement links TRBV5-1 to TRBJ1-5, with D possibly matching TRBD1 (5 bases). Germline V gene data show CDR1 as SGHRS and CDR2 as YFSETQ. The CDR3 consists of 14 residues. The V and J ends lost 4 bases and 4 bases respectively, with 12 bases between them. The CDR3 loop reads CASSRDPGNQPQHF. The CDR3 nucleotides are TGCGCCAGCAGCAGAGACCCAGGGAATCAGCCCCAGCATTTT.

This clone was recorded once. The V and J genes are TRBV6-5 and TRBJ1-5, with D possibly TRBD1 on 6 matching bases. Germline V gene lookup returns CDR1 MNHEY and CDR2 SVGAGI. This CDR3 has 14 amino acids. Trimming left V 5 bases short and J 3 bases short, with 11 bases between. CDR3 in DNA: TGTGCCAGCAGTCCCGGGACAATCAATCAGCCCCAGCATTTT. Its protein product is CASSPGTINQPQHF.

The rearrangement links TRBV6-5 to TRBJ1-1, with D possibly being TRBD1 (5 bases). Germline CDR1 reads MNHEY; CDR2 reads SVGAGI. The CDR3 sequence is 14 residues long. The V end was cut by 2 bases, the J end by 1 base, with 8 bases between. The CDR3 coding sequence is TGTGCCAGCAGTTACGGGGGAGGGAACACTGAAGCTTTCTTT. Its protein product is CASSYGGGNTEAFF.

The chain combines TRBV7-9 with TRBJ1-2, with D possibly TRBD1 on 6 matching bases. The germline V gene has CDR1 SEHNR and CDR2 FQNEAQ (reference sequence). V was clipped by 5 bases and J by 5 bases, with 15 bases between them. This CDR3 is built from 14 residues. CDR3 sequence: CASSGTGTLYGYTF. DNA for the CDR3: TGTGCCAGCAGCGGGACCGGGACACTTTATGGCTACACCTTC.

V is TRBV4-1 and J is TRBJ2-2; no firm D call. The length of the CDR3 is 17 residues. The ends were cut back, 5 bases at V and 1 base at J, with 17 bases in the middle. Germline lookup yields CDR1 MGHRA and CDR2 YSYEKL. Here the CDR3 reads CASSLDTTGWNTGELFF. The CDR3 nucleotides read TGCGCCAGCAGCTTAGATACAACCGGGTGGAACACCGGGGAGCTGTTTTTT.

This chain links TRBV4-2 with TRBJ1-4, with D possibly TRBD1 on 6 matching bases. CDR3 length: 15 residues. With 0 bases removed from V and 8 bases from J, the gap between germline ends came to 13 bases. Germline CDR1 is LGHNA and CDR2 is YNFKEQ. In DNA form, the CDR3 reads TGTGCCAGCAGCCAAGATCCGAGGGGGAGCGAAAAACTGTTTTTT. Its protein is CASSQDPRGSEKLFF.

V usage is TRBV19 and J usage is TRBJ1-2; 7 bases line up with TRBD1. This CDR3 is built from 15 residues. With 3 bases clipped from V and 3 bases from J, the junction kept 7 bases outside the gene matches. Germline V lookup: CDR1 LNHDA, CDR2 SQIVND (reference sequence). The CDR3, as DNA: TGTGCCAGTAGTATGAGGGGACAGAGCTACTATGGCTACACCTTC. It codes for CASSMRGQSYYGYTF. Based on the CDR3 plus reference TRBV19 and TRBJ1-2, the full variable domain is DGGITQSPKYLFRKEGQNVTLSCEQNLNHDAMYWYRQDPGQGLRLIYYSQIVNDFQKGDIAEGYSVSREKKESFPLTVTSAQKNPTAFYLCASSMRGQSYYGYTFGSGTRLTVV.

Only one count was recorded for this clone. The chain combines TRBV4-3 with TRBJ2-3, with 9 nucleotides matching TRBD2. V lost 4 bases, J lost 5 bases, and 16 bases stayed unmatched. The germline V gene encodes CDR1 LGHNA and CDR2 YSLEER. CDR3 length: 18 amino acids. CDR3 nucleotide sequence: TGCGCCAGCAGCCCAACTCTGCGGGGGGGCCGGGGAATAGATACGCAGTATTTT. Protein product: CASSPTLRGGRGIDTQYF.